This TCR beta chain was identified in a study of blood T cell repertoires in COVID-19. Study-level information: Spain, Italy and the United States supplied samples that represented acute and convalescent COVID-19. Nucleic acid was either cDNA or gDNA, and it came from T cells, B-cell-depleted T cells, or PBMCs.

The junction had 6 bases not matched to a gene; V was cut back by 6 bases and J by 2 bases. The germline gives CDR1 KGHSH, CDR2 LQKENI. The CDR3 is 14 residues long. In the source study's methods: Amplification of reference gene primers provided the estimated nucleated cell counts. TCRdb's table, derived via immunoSEQ multiplex PCR, lists solely in-frame clones and lacks some. V, J and clone size were drawn from that table, and D and trimming were deduced from the DNA. The sample has some 200,000 clones; about 90% are singletons. The chain couples TRBV18 to TRBJ2-7; 8 bases agree with TRBD1. Sequencing was carried out using peripheral blood. The sequence came from a woman aged 70 to 79 with acute or convalescent COVID-19. In DNA form, the CDR3 reads TGTGCCAGCTCCGTCGGACAGGGCACCTACGAGCAGTACTTC. Its protein product is CASSVGQGTYEQYF.